The 6 T cell receptor beta chains below come from one sample, sequenced in a study of blood T cell repertoires in COVID-19. Data came from immunoSEQ multiplex PCR; TCRdb stores just in-frame clones and leaves some out. The sample has fewer than 200,000 clones; about nine tenths are singletons. Sequenced: peripheral blood. These receptors were collected from a man between 18 and 29 years old who had recovered from COVID-19.

The chain carries TRBV29-1 and TRBJ1-4, with D hard to call. V dropped 4 bases and J dropped 5 bases, with 8 bases sitting between them. CDR1 is SQVTM, CDR2 ANQGSEA, per germline. This CDR3 comprises 12 residues. CDR3 sequence (DNA): TGCAGCGTTGTCACGGAGAATGAAAAACTGTTTTTT. Translation gives CSVVTENEKLFF.

The chain links TRBV7-9 to TRBJ2-7, with D unclear. Per germline, CDR1 SEHNR and CDR2 FQNEAQ (reference sequence). V was clipped by 0 bases and J by 2 bases, with 11 bases between them. The CDR3 has 15 amino acids. The CDR3 loop reads CASSLAAGRTYEQYF. CDR3 sequence (DNA): TGTGCCAGCAGCTTAGCGGCAGGCCGGACCTACGAGCAGTACTTC.

The rearrangement links TRBV15 to TRBJ1-5, with D hard to call. The CDR3 is 13 amino acids. Germline V gives CDR1 LNHNV, CDR2 YYDKDF (reference sequence). Trimming left V 0 bases short and J 4 bases short, with 4 bases between. For the CDR3, the DNA is TGTGCCACCAGCAGAGATCATAATCAGCCCCAGCATTTT. Translated: CATSRDHNQPQHF.

The chain employs TRBV19 and TRBJ1-1, with no clear D. V dropped 6 bases and J dropped 2 bases, with 7 bases sitting between them. Germline loops: CDR1 LNHDA, CDR2 SQIVND (reference sequence). CDR3 length equals 12 residues. CDR3 loop: CASRGRNTEAFF. In DNA, the CDR3 is TGTGCCAGTAGAGGGAGAAACACTGAAGCTTTCTTT.

The chain couples TRBV3-1 (or the pseudogene TRBV3-2) to TRBJ2-2; 8 nucleotides agree with TRBD2. Germline V gene lookup returns CDR1 LGHDT and CDR2 YNNKEL (reference sequence). The CDR3 runs to 16 residues. V was pared by 2 bases and J by 1 base, with 3 bases of the junction left unmatched. The CDR3 here is CASSQLAGRNTGELFF. CDR3 nucleotides: TGTGCCAGCAGCCAATTAGCGGGACGGAACACCGGGGAGCTGTTTTTT.

J is TRBJ1-3 and V is TRBV2; D is unclear. Trimming pared 1 base from V and 6 bases from J, leaving 7 bases between. Germline CDR1 is SNHLY and CDR2 is FYNNEI. This CDR3 region has 13 residues. The CDR3 spells CASSEGRENTIYF. The CDR3 coding sequence is TGTGCCAGCAGTGAAGGGAGGGAAAACACCATATATTTT.